This TCR beta chain was identified in a study of T-cell reconstitution after alpha-beta-depleted transplantation in children. This clonotype has at least ten counts. It was with unique molecular identifiers that the TCRbeta library was prepared. TCRdb ran MiXCR on the PCR reads and lists one entry per CDR3 protein. In the table there are 350,000 to 450,000 distinct CDR3 sequences, about a fifth of which are singletons. V shed 7 bases and J shed 0 bases, with 12 bases lying between them. This CDR3 contains 13 residues. Germline V gene data show CDR1 as SQVTM and CDR2 as ANQGSEA. The chain carries TRBV29-1 and TRBJ1-1, with a possible D match to TRBD1 (6 bases). This clonotype was obtained from a human donor who donated a stem cell graft to a child with acute myeloid leukemia. The source material was PBMCs from the stem cell graft donor, sampled from the stem cell graft. In nucleotides, the CDR3 is TGCAGCGCCGGACAGTCCTTGAACACTGAAGCTTTCTTT. Its protein is CSAGQSLNTEAFF. The variable domain in full, with the rest retrieved from reference TRBV29-1 and TRBJ1-1, is SAVISQKPSRDICQRGTSLTIQCQVDSQVTMMFWYRQQPGQSLTLIATANQGSEATYESGFVIDKFPISRPNLTFSTLTVSNMSPEDSSIYLCSAGQSLNTEAFFGQGTRLTVV.